The next 27 T cell receptor beta chains were all read from a single sample in a study of cytotoxic CD8 clonotypes in ibrutinib-treated CLL. Here immunoSEQ multiplex PCR was the method, and the copy in TCRdb shows in-frame clones only, minus some. The data hold roughly 220,000 clones, with approximately 70% observed a single time. Sequenced material: PBMCs, taken after 12 months of ibrutinib treatment. The receptors here all came from a human donor with chronic lymphocytic leukemia.

The CDR3 protein is CASSSYRNLGNQPQHF. The CDR3, as DNA: TGTGCCAGCAGTTCATACAGGAATCTCGGGAATCAGCCCCAGCATTTT. V gene TRBV27 combines with J gene TRBJ1-5, with D tentatively TRBD1 (5 bases). The CDR3 has 16 residues. Trimming took off 4 bases at V and 4 bases at J, with 17 bases between the two ends. Per the germline V gene, CDR1 is MNHEY and CDR2 is SMNVEV (reference sequence).

The V gene is TRBV5-1, the J gene TRBJ2-3; the D is unclear. CDR3 size: 15 residues. Trimming cost V 1 base and J 2 bases, with 11 bases left between them. Germline V gene lookup returns CDR1 SGHRS and CDR2 YFSETQ. The CDR3 sequence: CASSLSGDNTDTQYF. DNA for the CDR3: TGCGCCAGCAGCTTGAGTGGCGACAACACAGATACGCAGTATTTT.

The chain links TRBV2 to TRBJ1-1, with D perhaps matching TRBD1 (5 bases). CDR1 SNHLY and CDR2 FYNNEI come from the germline V gene. Deletions cut 6 bases from V and 1 base from J, with 15 bases between. CDR3 length equals 15 residues. The CDR3 here is CASRYYTGQNTEAFF. In DNA, the CDR3 is TGTGCCAGCAGGTACTATACCGGACAGAACACTGAAGCTTTCTTT.

V gene TRBV9 combines with J gene TRBJ2-3; 7 nucleotides line up with TRBD2. V shed 0 bases, J shed 1 base, and the junction held 2 bases outside the gene matches. CDR1 SGDLS and CDR2 YYNGEE come from the germline V gene. The CDR3 contains 15 residues. The CDR3 nucleotides read TGTGCCAGCAGCGTAGCAGCGGGGCGCACAGATACGCAGTATTTT. Translating gives CASSVAAGRTDTQYF.

The rearrangement joins TRBV13 to TRBJ2-1; D is perhaps TRBD1 or TRBD2 (5 bases each). Germline CDR1 reads PRHDT; CDR2 reads FYEKMQ (reference sequence). Trimming shortened V by 4 bases and J by 0 bases, and 10 bases separated the two germline ends. The CDR3 has 15 residues. The CDR3 DNA reads TGTGCCAGCAGCTCTGGGGGAGACTCCTACAATGAGCAGTTCTTC. Amino acid sequence: CASSSGGDSYNEQFF.

To note about this clone: Other DNA variants within this sample encode the same CDR3. As DNA, the CDR3 is TGTGCCAGCAGTTACCTGGGACGGAAGAACACTGAAGCTTTCTTT. Protein: CASSYLGRKNTEAFF. The chain uses TRBV6-5 and TRBJ1-1; D may be TRBD1 (5 bases). Germline V gives CDR1 MNHEY, CDR2 SVGAGI. Trimming took 2 bases from V and 1 from J, leaving 11 bases between them. CDR3 length: 15 residues.

CDR3 sequence (DNA): TGTGCCAGCAGCCTAGGGACAGCTAGCAATCAGCCCCAGCATTTT. The encoded protein is CASSLGTASNQPQHF. The chain combines TRBV14 with TRBJ1-5, with TRBD1 matching over 7 bases. The length of the CDR3 is 15 residues. Trimming removed 4 bases from V and 0 bases from J; junction bases left unmatched: 3. CDR1 is SGHDN and CDR2 is FVKESK in the germline V gene.

The chain uses TRBV19 and TRBJ2-7; the match to TRBD1 covers 7 bases. The CDR3 extends over 16 amino acids. V lost 1 base to trimming and J lost 3 bases; unmatched junction nucleotides: 9. Germline V CDR1 and CDR2: LNHDA, SQIVND (reference sequence). The CDR3 loop is CASSIGSTGIFYEQYF. CDR3 sequence (DNA): TGTGCCAGTAGTATAGGGTCGACAGGGATTTTCTACGAGCAGTACTTC.

This clone came up once. The chain links TRBV5-6 to TRBJ1-4, with unresolved D. Germline values: CDR1 SGHDT, CDR2 YYEEEE. The CDR3 is made up of 12 amino acids. V dropped 4 bases and J dropped 5 bases, with 6 bases sitting between them. DNA for the CDR3: TGTGCCAGCAGCGGCAAAAATGAAAAACTGTTTTTT. Translated: CASSGKNEKLFF.

The chain combines TRBV6-5 with TRBJ2-7, with D perhaps matching TRBD1 or TRBD2 (5 bases each). The CDR3 is 15 residues long. The germline V and J ends were trimmed by 5 bases and 1 base, with 15 bases remaining between them. Germline CDR1 MNHEY, CDR2 SVGAGI. Here the CDR3 reads CASSLGTTTSYEQYF. In DNA, the CDR3 is TGTGCCAGCAGTCTAGGGACCACTACTTCCTACGAGCAGTACTTC.

CDR3 in amino acids: CASSIGVGGPNQPQHF. The DNA for the CDR3 is TGTGCCAGTAGTATAGGCGTGGGGGGCCCCAATCAGCCCCAGCATTTT. The chain is built from TRBV19 and TRBJ1-5, with a possible D match to TRBD1 (6 bases). Per the germline V gene, CDR1 is LNHDA and CDR2 is SQIVND (reference sequence). V dropped 1 base and J dropped 3 bases, with 13 bases sitting between them. The CDR3 loop spans 16 amino acids.

CDR3 sequence reads: CAGFRGQDYGYTF. The CDR3 DNA is TGTGCCGGATTTCGGGGACAAGACTATGGCTACACCTTC. The rearrangement links TRBV30 to TRBJ1-2; D may be TRBD1 (6 bases). The CDR3 consists of 13 residues. The germline CDR1 and CDR2 sequences are GTSNPN and SVGIG (reference sequence). Trimming removed 8 bases from V and 3 bases from J, with 16 bases in between.

This chain uses TRBV30 with TRBJ1-5; D is undetermined. With 3 bases removed from V and 1 base from J, the gap between germline ends came to 10 bases. CDR1 is GTSNPN and CDR2 is SVGIG in the germline V gene (reference sequence). CDR3 size: 14 residues. The CDR3 reads CAWRGGRSNQPQHF. Written as DNA, the CDR3 is TGTGCCTGGAGGGGAGGGCGCAGCAATCAGCCCCAGCATTTT.

The rearrangement links TRBV7-2 to TRBJ1-1, with D perhaps matching TRBD1 (6 bases). CDR1 is SGHTA, CDR2 FQGNSA, per germline. CDR3 size: 13 residues. V dropped 4 bases and J dropped 12 bases, with 18 bases sitting between them. The chain's CDR3 is CASSSRWGAESFF. The CDR3 nucleotides are TGTGCCAGCAGCTCAAGATGGGGGGCGGAATCTTTCTTT.

The chain employs TRBV25-1 and TRBJ1-2; D may be TRBD1 (6 bases). CDR1 is MGHDK and CDR2 is SYGVNS in the germline V gene. V dropped 1 base and J dropped 3 bases, with 9 bases sitting between them. The CDR3 sequence is 14 residues long. The CDR3 region has the DNA TGTGCCAGCAGTGAATTAGGGGGGTACTATGGCTACACCTTC. Translation gives CASSELGGYYGYTF.

This clone was detected only a few times. The CDR3 spells CASSQGRTGGFFEQFF. As DNA, the CDR3 is TGCGCCAGCAGCCAAGGGCGGACAGGGGGTTTTTTTGAGCAGTTCTTC. This chain uses TRBV4-1 with TRBJ2-1; the match to TRBD1 covers 10 bases. Per the germline V gene, CDR1 is MGHRA and CDR2 is YSYEKL. Losses at the gene ends were 1 base for V and 9 bases for J; bases not matched to a gene: 9. The CDR3 consists of 16 residues.

This rearrangement joins TRBV2 to TRBJ1-1, with 8 bases matching TRBD1. Germline V gene lookup returns CDR1 SNHLY and CDR2 FYNNEI. With V trimmed by 4 bases and J by 4 bases, 5 bases remained unmatched. The CDR3 spans 14 residues. This chain's CDR3 is CASSATGVRTEAFF. CDR3 nucleotides: TGTGCCAGCAGTGCGACAGGGGTTCGCACTGAAGCTTTCTTT.

V is TRBV2 and J is TRBJ2-7; no firm D call. CDR1 and CDR2 from the germline V gene are SNHLY and FYNNEI. Trimming took off 4 bases at V and 4 bases at J, with 8 bases between the two ends. CDR3 size: 12 residues. CDR3 nucleotides: TGTGCCAGCAGTGGTCTTCCTTACGAGCAGTACTTC. Amino acids: CASSGLPYEQYF.

The V call is TRBV5-1, the J call TRBJ2-7; the D gene is possibly TRBD1 (7 bases). The CDR3 has 15 residues. V was trimmed by 1 base and J by 0 bases, leaving 11 bases between them. CDR1 SGHRS and CDR2 YFSETQ come from the germline V gene. The CDR3 DNA is TGCGCCAGCAGCTTGCAGGGGGGAAGCTCCTACGAGCAGTACTTC. Protein: CASSLQGGSSYEQYF. The whole variable domain, filled in from reference TRBV5-1 and TRBJ2-7, reads KAGVTQTPRYLIKTRGQQVTLSCSPISGHRSVSWYQQTPGQGLQFLFEYFSETQRNKGNFPGRFSGRQFSNSRSEMNVSTLELGDSALYLCASSLQGGSSYEQYFGPGTRLTVT.

The chain recombines TRBV25-1 with TRBJ1-5, with D unclear. This CDR3 has 14 amino acids. Trimming took 4 bases from V and 0 from J, leaving 7 bases between them. Germline CDR1 is MGHDK and CDR2 is SYGVNS. The CDR3 DNA follows: TGTGCCAGCAGTGTTGGCGATAGCAATCAGCCCCAGCATTTT. It is translated as CASSVGDSNQPQHF.

The CDR3 sequence: CASTFQTSARANVLTF. For the CDR3, the DNA is TGCGCCAGCACCTTTCAAACTAGCGCGAGGGCCAACGTCCTGACTTTC. The rearrangement uses TRBV5-1 and TRBJ2-6; 7 bases are a match to TRBD2. Per germline, CDR1 SGHRS and CDR2 YFSETQ. The CDR3 spans 16 residues. V lost 6 bases to trimming and J lost 5 bases; unmatched junction nucleotides: 11.

The rearrangement uses TRBV5-4 and TRBJ2-1; D may be TRBD1 or TRBD2 (6 bases each). The ends were cut back, 0 bases at V and 9 bases at J, with 19 bases in the middle. The CDR3 runs to 16 residues. Looked up from germline, CDR1 is SGHNT and CDR2 is YYREEE (reference sequence). The CDR3 reads CASSLVRRGVSGEQFF. CDR3 in DNA: TGTGCCAGCAGCTTGGTTAGGAGGGGGGTTAGTGGTGAGCAGTTCTTC. The full variable domain, completed using reference TRBV5-4 and TRBJ2-1, is ETGVTQSPTHLIKTRGQQVTLRCSSQSGHNTVSWYQQALGQGPQFIFQYYREEENGRGNFPPRFSGLQFPNYSSELNVNALELDDSALYLCASSLVRRGVSGEQFFGPGTRLTVL.

The CDR3 region has the DNA TGTGCCATCCTAGGGCGCGGGGGGGCGTACAATGAGCAGTTCTTC. It codes for CAILGRGGAYNEQFF. The chain carries TRBV6-1 and TRBJ2-1, with TRBD2 identical over 9 bases. The CDR3 spans 15 residues. The trim removed 10 bases at V and 4 bases at J, leaving 11 bases unmatched. CDR1 is MNHNS and CDR2 is SASEGT in the germline V gene.

This clone has ten or more counts. The genes are TRBV2 and TRBJ1-1; maybe TRBD1 (5 bases). V lost 6 bases to trimming and J lost 7 bases, with 15 bases between them. This CDR3 is built from 13 residues. The V gene's germline CDR1 is SNHLY and CDR2 FYNNEI. The CDR3 reads CASRARRDGEAFF. CDR3 sequence (DNA): TGTGCCAGCAGGGCCCGACGGGACGGTGAAGCTTTCTTT.

This chain joins TRBV2 and TRBJ1-5, with 9 bases lining up with TRBD1. Germline values: CDR1 SNHLY, CDR2 FYNNEI. The CDR3 is 16 residues long. Unmatched junction bases numbered 8, after V lost 5 bases and J lost 3 bases. The CDR3 coding sequence is TGTGCCAGCAGTAGAGCCGGGACAGGGCCCAATCAGCCCCAGCATTTT. This encodes CASSRAGTGPNQPQHF.

The sample holds many counts of this clone. This chain links TRBV5-1 with TRBJ2-7; possibly TRBD2 for D (6 bases). The CDR3 extends over 18 amino acids. Looked up from germline, CDR1 is SGHRS and CDR2 is YFSETQ. V was pared by 4 bases and J by 2 bases, with 25 bases between. CDR3 amino acids: CASSLMILGLYKTYEQYF. Here the CDR3 DNA reads TGCGCCAGCAGCCTCATGATACTGGGACTTTACAAAACCTACGAGCAGTACTTC.

The chain uses TRBV18 and TRBJ1-5, with no clear D. V gave up 1 base and J gave up 4 bases, with 8 bases separating them. This CDR3 comprises 14 residues. In germline, CDR1 is KGHSH, CDR2 LQKENI. For the CDR3, the DNA is TGTGCCAGCTCACCACGTGGAGGGAATCAGCCCCAGCATTTT. Its translation: CASSPRGGNQPQHF.